Listed here are 24 T cell receptor beta chains from one sample, sequenced in a study of T cell responses to AZD1222 COVID-19 vaccine. The data were produced by immunoSEQ multiplex PCR, yet TCRdb's version contains in-frame clones alone and is incomplete. The repertoire consists of about 150,000 clones, with about 91% occurring once and the leading ten covering approximately 2.2%. The specimen was peripheral blood, collected on day 0 of AZD1222 vaccination. These receptors all come from an adult in good health.

The DNA for the CDR3 is TGTGCCAGCAGTGACCCAGGGGGCGCGGATGTAGGCTACACCTTC. As protein: CASSDPGGADVGYTF. The rearrangement joins TRBV25-1 to TRBJ1-2; 8 nucleotides line up with TRBD1. The CDR3 spans 15 residues. V was pared by 3 bases and J by 8 bases, with 11 bases of the junction left unmatched. Germline CDR1 MGHDK, CDR2 SYGVNS.

This chain joins TRBV20-1 and TRBJ1-1, with D uncertain. Trimming took 5 bases from V and 5 from J, leaving 9 bases between them. The CDR3 covers 11 residues. Per the germline V gene, CDR1 is DFQATT and CDR2 is SNEGSKA (reference sequence). The CDR3 loop is CSAVRVTEAFF. CDR3 bases: TGCAGTGCTGTGCGAGTTACTGAAGCTTTCTTT.

The chain is built from TRBV5-1 and TRBJ1-1; D is uncertain. CDR1 and CDR2 from the germline V gene are SGHRS and YFSETQ. The germline V and J ends were trimmed by 3 bases and 2 bases, with 17 bases remaining between them. The CDR3 length is 16 residues. CDR3 nucleotide sequence: TGCGCCAGCAGCTATTCTCCTTTTCACGGAAACACTGAAGCTTTCTTT. Protein product: CASSYSPFHGNTEAFF.

The chain joins TRBV2 to TRBJ1-1; D is possibly TRBD1 (6 bases). Germline lookup yields CDR1 SNHLY and CDR2 FYNNEI. Trimming took off 7 bases at V and 1 base at J, with 13 bases between the two ends. The CDR3 contains 14 residues. CDR3 nucleotides: TGTGCCAGCACCATGGAAGGGGGGAACACTGAAGCTTTCTTT. This sequence encodes CASTMEGGNTEAFF.

The rearrangement joins TRBV28 to TRBJ2-2; tentatively, D is TRBD1 (5 bases). The V end was cut by 2 bases, the J end by 0 bases, with 13 bases between. Per germline, CDR1 MDHEN and CDR2 SYDVKM. The length of the CDR3 is 17 residues. CDR3 protein: CASSLPYTGPNTGELFF. The CDR3 bases are TGTGCCAGCAGTTTACCCTACACAGGTCCGAACACCGGGGAGCTGTTTTTT. The full variable domain, completed using reference TRBV28 and TRBJ2-2, is DVKVTQSSRYLVKRTGEKVFLECVQDMDHENMFWYRQDPGLGLRLIYFSYDVKMKEKGDIPEGYSVSREKKERFSLILESASTNQTSMYLCASSLPYTGPNTGELFFGEGSRLTVL.

This clone was seen a single time. The chain combines TRBV19 with TRBJ1-1, with 9 bases matching TRBD1. J gave up 11 bases and V 5 bases, and 12 bases lay outside the gene matches. Germline CDR1 and CDR2: LNHDA and SQIVND (reference sequence). The CDR3 is made up of 14 amino acids. CDR3 bases: TGTGCCAGTAGTCGATATACAGGGGGCGAACCGGCTTTCTTT. Protein sequence: CASSRYTGGEPAFF.

The gene calls are TRBV10-2 and TRBJ1-6; D gene unclear. Per germline, CDR1 WSHSY and CDR2 SAAADI. The CDR3 contains 13 residues. V lost 5 bases and J lost 6, with 8 bases in between. The CDR3: CASSPAFNSPLHF. The CDR3, as DNA: TGCGCCAGCAGTCCCGCCTTTAATTCACCCCTCCACTTT.

The V call is TRBV7-9, the J call TRBJ2-1, with 7 bases lining up with TRBD2. Germline assignment: CDR1 SEHNR and CDR2 FQNEAQ (reference sequence). This CDR3 contains 16 residues. The V segment lost 5 bases and the J segment 2 bases; nucleotides outside the gene matches: 9. The chain's CDR3 is CASSNGMRGTYNEQFF. CDR3 coding DNA: TGTGCCAGCAGCAATGGCATGCGGGGGACCTACAATGAGCAGTTCTTC.

The chain is built from TRBV19 and TRBJ1-2, with D possibly matching TRBD1 (5 bases). The CDR3 runs 14 residues. V was shortened by 6 bases and J by 5 bases, with 16 bases between the two germline ends. The germline V gene has CDR1 LNHDA and CDR2 SQIVND (reference sequence). The CDR3 nucleotides are TGTGCCAGTAGGCAGTTACAGGATAATTATGGCTACACCTTC. Amino acid sequence: CASRQLQDNYGYTF.

The chain uses TRBV9 and TRBJ2-1; D ambiguous. Germline V gene lookup returns CDR1 SGDLS and CDR2 YYNGEE. Trimming removed 0 bases at V and 4 bases at J, with 8 bases between. The CDR3 runs to 14 residues. The CDR3 DNA is TGTGCCAGCAGCGTAGGGAACGTATACAATGAGCAGTTCTTC. It specifies CASSVGNVYNEQFF.

In this sample, this clone turned up once. This chain links TRBV19 with TRBJ2-7, with 7 bases fitting TRBD1. Germline loops: CDR1 LNHDA, CDR2 SQIVND (reference sequence). The ends lost 2 bases at V and 2 bases at J; junction bases unmatched: 3. The CDR3 contains 14 residues. In DNA, the CDR3 is TGTGCCAGTAGTATAAGACAGGGAGCCTACGAGCAGTACTTC. This codes for CASSIRQGAYEQYF.

The chain links TRBV3-1 (or the pseudogene TRBV3-2) to TRBJ1-4; perhaps TRBD1 as D (5 bases). Germline V CDR1 and CDR2: LGHDT, YNNKEL (reference sequence). The CDR3 is made up of 14 amino acids. Trimming left V 5 bases short and J 8 bases short, with 15 bases between. DNA for the CDR3: TGTGCCAGCAGCTATCGGGGGGGTCGAGAAAAACTGTTTTTT. Protein sequence: CASSYRGGREKLFF.

V and J are TRBV6-5 and TRBJ1-6, with TRBD1 matching 7 bases. J gave up 3 bases and V 6 bases, and 5 bases lay outside the gene matches. Germline values: CDR1 MNHEY, CDR2 SVGAGI. The CDR3 consists of 15 residues. CDR3 in amino acids: CASRRQGDYNSPLHF. The CDR3 DNA sequence: TGTGCCAGCAGGCGACAGGGTGACTATAATTCACCCCTCCACTTT.

The V gene is TRBV15, the J gene TRBJ1-3, with D possibly being TRBD1 (5 bases). The V end lost 5 bases, the J end lost 1 base, and 18 bases lay between the germline ends. CDR1 is LNHNV, CDR2 YYDKDF, per germline (reference sequence). The CDR3 totals 17 residues. The CDR3 loop is CATSPAEAGGSGNTIYF. The CDR3 DNA is TGTGCCACCAGCCCAGCTGAGGCGGGGGGATCTGGAAACACCATATATTTT.

The V call is TRBV11-2, the J call TRBJ2-6; perhaps D is TRBD1 or TRBD2 (5 bases each). The V gene's germline CDR1 is SGHAT and CDR2 FQNNGV. This CDR3 region has 17 residues. V lost 4 bases, J lost 0 bases, and 13 bases lay in between. The CDR3 coding sequence is TGTGCCAGCAGCTGGGGACGTCGTTCCTCTGGGGCCAACGTCCTGACTTTC. Its protein product is CASSWGRRSSGANVLTF.

This chain uses TRBV5-1 with TRBJ2-5, with D unresolved. Germline V lookup: CDR1 SGHRS, CDR2 YFSETQ. CDR3 length: 12 residues. The V and J ends lost 2 bases and 7 bases respectively, with 9 bases between them. CDR3 nucleotide sequence: TGCGCCAGCAGCTTTACCAGAACGACCCAGTACTTC. It specifies CASSFTRTTQYF. The full variable domain, with the rest looked up from reference TRBV5-1 and TRBJ2-5, is KAGVTQTPRYLIKTRGQQVTLSCSPISGHRSVSWYQQTPGQGLQFLFEYFSETQRNKGNFPGRFSGRQFSNSRSEMNVSTLELGDSALYLCASSFTRTTQYFGPGTRLLVL.

Notes on this clone: The same CDR3 is also encoded by other DNA sequences in this sample. The CDR3 region is CASSAGQGNTEAFF. CDR3 coding DNA: TGTGCCAGCAGCGCGGGACAGGGGAACACTGAAGCTTTCTTT. The chain joins TRBV9 to TRBJ1-1, with TRBD1 identical over 9 bases. The germline V gene has CDR1 SGDLS and CDR2 YYNGEE. With V trimmed by 3 bases and J by 1 base, 1 base remained unmatched. CDR3 length equals 14 residues.

The chain recombines TRBV18 with TRBJ2-3; the match to TRBD2 covers 8 bases. Germline lookup yields CDR1 KGHSH and CDR2 LQKENI. This CDR3 has 14 amino acids. V trimming: 9 bases; J trimming: 4 bases; junction bases outside the gene matches: 9. Here the CDR3 reads CASRPGGEADTQYF. The CDR3 region has the DNA TGTGCCAGTCGACCGGGGGGGGAAGCAGATACGCAGTATTTT.

This chain links TRBV10-1 with TRBJ2-7, with TRBD2 matching over 10 bases. CDR3 length: 14 amino acids. Per germline, CDR1 WNHNN and CDR2 SYGVQD (reference sequence). J was trimmed by 1 base and V by 6 bases; bases with no gene match: 3. CDR3 sequence: CASSPGLASYEQYF. The CDR3 nucleotides read TGCGCCAGCAGCCCGGGACTAGCGTCCTACGAGCAGTACTTC.

The chain is built from TRBV5-1 and TRBJ2-3, with D possibly called TRBD1 or TRBD2 (6 bases each). The germline V gene encodes CDR1 SGHRS and CDR2 YFSETQ. V dropped 0 bases and J dropped 2 bases, with 10 bases sitting between them. CDR3 length: 15 amino acids. The CDR3 reads CASSLEGGATDTQYF. As DNA, the CDR3 is TGCGCCAGCAGCTTGGAGGGGGGCGCCACAGATACGCAGTATTTT.

This sequence joins TRBV19 and TRBJ1-5, with TRBD1 matching 7 bases. The CDR3 totals 17 residues. Germline trimming cut 8 bases from V and 0 bases from J; bases unmatched to any gene: 13. Germline CDR1 LNHDA, CDR2 SQIVND (reference sequence). DNA of the CDR3: TGTGCCAGTCACTCGACAGGGACGTTTAATAGCAATCAGCCCCAGCATTTT. As protein: CASHSTGTFNSNQPQHF.

This rearrangement joins TRBV28 to TRBJ2-7, with D unclear. Trimming shortened V by 6 bases and J by 4 bases, and 7 bases separated the two germline ends. The CDR3 loop spans 11 amino acids. CDR1 MDHEN and CDR2 SYDVKM come from the germline V gene. The CDR3 here is CASRAQYEQYF. CDR3 DNA: TGTGCCAGCAGAGCACAGTACGAGCAGTACTTC.

The chain combines TRBV9 with TRBJ2-7, with 8 bases aligning to TRBD2. Looked up from germline, CDR1 is SGDLS and CDR2 is YYNGEE. The CDR3 sequence is 15 residues long. After removal of 3 bases from V and 4 bases from J, the junction contained 9 bases not matched to a gene. CDR3 protein: CASSAREGRGYEQYF. The CDR3 DNA reads TGTGCCAGCAGCGCTCGGGAGGGGAGGGGGTACGAGCAGTACTTC.

The rearrangement links TRBV20-1 to TRBJ1-5; D possibly corresponds to TRBD1 (6 bases). This CDR3 spans 14 amino acids. V dropped 3 bases and J dropped 11 bases, with 20 bases sitting between them. Germline CDR1 and CDR2: DFQATT and SNEGSKA (reference sequence). This CDR3 reads CSASLLGQLSAQHF. The CDR3 region has the DNA TGCAGTGCTAGTCTTTTAGGACAGCTTTCAGCCCAGCATTTT.